The 19 T cell receptor beta chains given below trace back to one sample, sequenced in a study of control samples from healthy donors and cancer patients. Generated by immunoSEQ multiplex PCR, the TCRdb table keeps only in-frame clones and is missing some. The data hold some 120,000 clones, with 90% observed a single time. Sequenced input: blood. The source is a man between 18 and 35 years old in good health.

This clone was seen a handful of times. This chain joins TRBV7-9 and TRBJ1-4; D not resolved. The CDR3 extends over 12 amino acids. Germline CDR1 SEHNR, CDR2 FQNEAQ (reference sequence). The V and J ends lost 5 bases and 4 bases respectively, with 5 bases between them. The CDR3: CASSHLNEKLFF. The CDR3, as DNA: TGTGCCAGCAGCCATCTTAATGAAAAACTGTTTTTT.

The chain employs TRBV2 and TRBJ2-7; no firm D call. V was pared by 7 bases and J by 0 bases, with 1 base between. The CDR3 has 10 residues. Germline V gene sequence: CDR1 SNHLY, CDR2 FYNNEI. CDR3 bases: TGTGCCAGCACCTCCTACGAGCAGTACGTC. This codes for CASTSYEQYV.

The chain has TRBV5-1 and TRBJ2-5; 16 bases match TRBD2. Germline CDR1 is SGHRS and CDR2 is YFSETQ. Trimming took 4 bases from V and 1 from J; bases not matched to a gene: 7. This CDR3 spans 18 amino acids. The CDR3 loop is CASSLGGTSGGGQETQYF. The CDR3 coding sequence is TGCGCCAGCAGCCTTGGCGGGACTAGCGGGGGGGGCCAAGAGACCCAGTACTTC.

The V call is TRBV11-2, the J call TRBJ2-7, with a tentative D call TRBD1 (5 bases). Per germline, CDR1 SGHAT and CDR2 FQNNGV. V shed 1 base and J shed 3 bases, with 7 bases lying between them. CDR3 size: 13 residues. In DNA, the CDR3 is TGTGCCAGCAGCTTAGCAGGGAACTACGAGCAGTACTTC. Residues: CASSLAGNYEQYF.

The gene calls are TRBV19 and TRBJ1-5; D gene ambiguous. The length of the CDR3 is 13 residues. Germline values: CDR1 LNHDA, CDR2 SQIVND (reference sequence). Deletions cut 0 bases from V and 6 bases from J, with 6 bases between. The CDR3 DNA follows: TGTGCCAGTAGTATAGAGTTGGGTCAGCCCCAGCATTTT. Translation: CASSIELGQPQHF.

This chain connects TRBV6-6 to TRBJ2-2; 9 positions match TRBD2. This CDR3 has 16 residues. V gave up 4 bases and J gave up 4 bases; unmatched junction bases: 7. Germline V gives CDR1 MNHNY, CDR2 SVGAGI (reference sequence). The CDR3, as DNA: TGTGCCAGCAGTTTTTCGGGACTAGCAGTCACCGGGGAGCTGTTTTTT. This codes for CASSFSGLAVTGELFF.

This chain uses TRBV28 with TRBJ1-2, with 7 bases that match TRBD1. With 7 bases clipped from V and 8 bases from J, the junction kept 10 bases outside the gene matches. CDR1 is MDHEN and CDR2 is SYDVKM in the germline V gene. The CDR3 is made up of 13 amino acids. The CDR3 sequence: CASTLGQARGYTF. CDR3 nucleotide sequence: TGTGCCAGCACCCTAGGACAGGCTCGGGGCTACACCTTC.

The V call is TRBV2, the J call TRBJ1-1; no reliable D call. Germline values: CDR1 SNHLY, CDR2 FYNNEI. V was pared by 6 bases and J by 5 bases, with 13 bases between. This CDR3 spans 13 amino acids. For the CDR3, the DNA is TGTGCCAGCAGGTTGGACGGGTCGACTGAAGCTTTCTTT. It translates to CASRLDGSTEAFF. Full variable domain (rest looked up from reference TRBV2 and TRBJ1-1): EPEVTQTPSHQVTQMGQEVILRCVPISNHLYFYWYRQILGQKVEFLVSFYNNEISEKSEIFDDQFSVERPDGSNFTLKIRSTKLEDSAMYFCASRLDGSTEAFFGQGTRLTVV.

This chain joins TRBV5-4 and TRBJ2-1; tentatively, D is TRBD2 (6 bases). V was trimmed by 4 bases and J by 5 bases, leaving 13 bases between them. The germline CDR1 and CDR2 sequences are SGHNT and YYREEE (reference sequence). This CDR3 has 14 residues. This CDR3 reads CASSPGLRDNEQFF. CDR3 nucleotide sequence: TGTGCCAGCAGCCCGGGACTCCGTGACAATGAGCAGTTCTTC. The full variable domain, completed using reference TRBV5-4 and TRBJ2-1, is ETGVTQSPTHLIKTRGQQVTLRCSSQSGHNTVSWYQQALGQGPQFIFQYYREEENGRGNFPPRFSGLQFPNYSSELNVNALELDDSALYLCASSPGLRDNEQFFGPGTRLTVL.

The genes are TRBV24-1 and TRBJ2-1; D unresolved. The CDR3 consists of 11 residues. Germline V gene lookup returns CDR1 KGHDR and CDR2 SFDVKD. Trimming left V 7 bases short and J 10 bases short, with 10 bases between. The CDR3 DNA reads TGTGCCACCAGCACGGTAGGCGAGCAGTTCTTC. Its protein product is CATSTVGEQFF.

V and J are TRBV4-3 and TRBJ2-3, with TRBD2 matching over 15 bases. The trim removed 1 base at V and 7 bases at J, leaving 6 bases unmatched. Germline assignment: CDR1 LGHNA and CDR2 YSLEER. The CDR3 is made up of 17 amino acids. The CDR3 sequence is CASSQVYGTSGRNTQYF. The CDR3 DNA sequence: TGCGCCAGCAGCCAAGTCTACGGGACTAGCGGGAGGAATACGCAGTATTTT.

The genes are TRBV7-9 and TRBJ1-2, with a tentative D call TRBD1 (6 bases). The ends were cut back, 5 bases at V and 2 bases at J, with 18 bases in the middle. This CDR3 is built from 16 residues. The germline CDR1 and CDR2 sequences are SEHNR and FQNEAQ (reference sequence). The CDR3 spells CASSGRPGAGNYGYTF. CDR3 nucleotide sequence: TGTGCCAGCAGCGGACGCCCAGGGGCTGGCAACTATGGCTACACCTTC.

To note about this clone: Other DNA sequences in this specimen translate into the identical CDR3. The chain employs TRBV2 and TRBJ2-2, with a possible D match to TRBD2 (6 bases). The V end lost 3 bases, the J end lost 2 bases, and 7 bases lay between the germline ends. Looked up from germline, CDR1 is SNHLY and CDR2 is FYNNEI. This CDR3 region has 14 residues. CDR3 amino acids: CASSEGTNTGELFF. Here the CDR3 DNA reads TGTGCCAGCAGTGAGGGGACTAACACCGGGGAGCTGTTTTTT.

The chain carries TRBV12-3 or TRBV12-4 and TRBJ2-7, with 9 bases aligning to TRBD1. CDR3 size: 13 residues. The V gene end was trimmed by 5 bases and the J gene end by 3 bases; junction bases not matched to a gene: 2. The CDR3 sequence: CASSRTGDYEQYF. The CDR3 DNA sequence: TGTGCCAGCAGTAGGACAGGGGACTACGAGCAGTACTTC.

The chain couples TRBV5-1 to TRBJ2-5, with D possibly matching TRBD2 (7 bases). CDR3 length: 16 residues. The V end was cut by 0 bases, the J end by 4 bases, with 16 bases between. Germline-derived CDR1 and CDR2 are SGHRS and YFSETQ. The CDR3 here is CASSLGSSGGAETQYF. The CDR3 DNA sequence: TGCGCCAGCAGCTTGGGTTCATCGGGGGGCGCAGAGACCCAGTACTTC.

V is TRBV10-2 and J is TRBJ2-2; no firm D call. This CDR3 comprises 16 residues. Per the germline V gene, CDR1 is WSHSY and CDR2 is SAAADI. V lost 2 bases, J lost 6 bases, and 16 bases lay in between. The CDR3 DNA reads as TGCGCCAGCAGTGAGGGTTGGCCTTTTGCGGCCGGGGAGCTGTTTTTT. It encodes CASSEGWPFAAGELFF.

This rearrangement joins TRBV29-1 to TRBJ2-3; D remains unclear. The V end was cut by 5 bases, the J end by 5 bases, with 32 bases between. This CDR3 contains 19 residues. From germline, CDR1 is SQVTM and CDR2 ANQGSEA. The CDR3 DNA follows: TGCAGCGTTTTAACCCGTCTACGTAGCTCGGTCCTTTTAGGAGATACGCAGTATTTT. It encodes CSVLTRLRSSVLLGDTQYF.

This clone was seen a few times. V usage is TRBV10-2 and J usage is TRBJ2-1; D may be TRBD1 or TRBD2 (6 bases each). This CDR3 is 11 amino acids long. The germline V and J ends were trimmed by 2 bases and 13 bases, with 9 bases remaining between them. Germline CDR1 and CDR2: WSHSY and SAAADI. The CDR3 DNA follows: TGCGCCAGCAGTGAGAGGGGGGCCCAGTTCTTC. It is translated as CASSERGAQFF.

The gene calls are TRBV28 and TRBJ1-1; D call uncertain. Germline CDR1 reads MDHEN; CDR2 reads SYDVKM. CDR3 length equals 14 residues. V lost 3 bases, J lost 5 bases, and 13 bases lay in between. CDR3 loop: CASSLRYRGTEAFF. CDR3 in DNA: TGTGCCAGCAGTTTGAGGTATAGAGGTACTGAAGCTTTCTTT.